The text below deals with one T cell receptor (beta chain). TCRdb's copy holds only in-frame clones and misses some; the assay was immunoSEQ multiplex PCR. The data show 88,000 or so clones, more than 75% seen once. The germline CDR1 and CDR2 sequences are SGHNT and YYREEE (reference sequence). This CDR3 is 14 amino acids long. The V and J ends lost 4 bases and 8 bases respectively, with 15 bases between them. This entry belongs to a study of blood T cell repertoires in COVID-19. Study context: Sample material is recorded as cDNA or gDNA derived from T cells, B-cell-depleted T cells, or PBMCs.

J is TRBJ2-2 and V is TRBV5-4; perhaps TRBD2 as D (6 bases). Material: peripheral blood. The receptor's source is a human donor in a cohort sampled during active COVID-19. This CDR3 reads CASSPGLAVGELFF. The CDR3 bases are TGTGCCAGCAGCCCGGGACTGGCCGTAGGGGAGCTGTTTTTT.